These 20 T cell receptor beta chains originate from one sample sequenced in a study of T cells in tumors after PD-1 blockade. Here immunoSEQ multiplex PCR was the method, and the copy in TCRdb shows in-frame clones only, minus some. Here the sample spans 14,000 or so clones, roughly four fifths being singletons. Sequencing was performed on PBMCs, taken after anti-PD-1 treatment. These receptors were taken from a human donor with basal cell carcinoma.

The J gene is TRBJ2-1, the V gene TRBV10-2; 9 positions agree with TRBD2. This CDR3 is built from 17 residues. The ends lost 5 bases at V and 9 bases at J; junction bases unmatched: 17. Germline V gene sequence: CDR1 WSHSY, CDR2 SAAADI. DNA for the CDR3: TGCGCCAGCAGTTCATTGGCAACTAGCGGGCCGACCGGTGAGCAGTTCTTC. Translation: CASSSLATSGPTGEQFF.

The chain employs TRBV2 and TRBJ2-7; no definite D call. Between the trimmed V and J ends, which lost 0 bases and 2 bases, there was a span of 2 bases. There are 12 residues in the CDR3. CDR1 and CDR2 from the germline V gene are SNHLY and FYNNEI. CDR3 in amino acids: CASSEAAYEQYF. Written as DNA, the CDR3 is TGTGCCAGCAGTGAAGCGGCCTACGAGCAGTACTTC.

The chain carries TRBV30 and TRBJ2-2; TRBD2 matches 10 bases. This CDR3 has 15 amino acids. V was clipped by 2 bases and J by 10 bases; unmatched bases: 10. Germline CDR1 is GTSNPN and CDR2 is SVGIG (reference sequence). The CDR3, as DNA: TGTGCCTGGAGTAGAGATCTAGCGGGAGAGGTGGAGCTGTTTTTT. Translated, it gives CAWSRDLAGEVELFF.

V and J are TRBV6-5 and TRBJ1-5, with D perhaps matching TRBD1 (6 bases). Trimming stripped 2 bases from V and 4 bases from J, with 15 bases between. The CDR3 spans 16 residues. From germline, CDR1 is MNHEY and CDR2 SVGAGI. CDR3 DNA sequence: TGTGCCAGCAGTTACGGGGGCAGAAGCCTAAATCAGCCCCAGCATTTT. It codes for CASSYGGRSLNQPQHF.

The rearrangement uses TRBV10-1 and TRBJ2-5; TRBD1 agrees at 7 bases. Per germline, CDR1 WNHNN and CDR2 SYGVQD (reference sequence). The CDR3 runs to 14 residues. The V segment lost 0 bases and the J segment 5 bases; nucleotides outside the gene matches: 3. DNA for the CDR3: TGCGCCAGCAGTGAGTCGACAGGGCGGGAGACCCAGTACTTC. Translating it yields CASSESTGRETQYF.

This clone was seen only once. The chain joins TRBV7-3 to TRBJ2-7; D possibly corresponds to TRBD2 (5 bases). This CDR3 is built from 14 residues. Germline V gives CDR1 SGHTA, CDR2 FQGTGA. The V end was cut by 5 bases, the J end by 3 bases, with 14 bases between. The CDR3 is CASSHRGDYYEQYF. The CDR3 DNA reads TGTGCCAGCAGCCATCGGGGAGACTACTACGAGCAGTACTTC.

This clone was seen a few times. The gene calls are TRBV1 and TRBJ2-7; the table names TRBD2, a call not compared with the DNA. TRBV1 is a pseudogene locus. This CDR3 has 19 amino acids. CDR3 residues: CTSSRPPGLAGTNAYEQYF. CDR3 DNA sequence: TGCACCAGCAGCCGCCCACCGGGACTAGCGGGAACAAATGCCTACGAGCAGTACTTC.

The chain links TRBV30 to TRBJ2-3, with D tentatively TRBD1 or TRBD2 (5 bases each). V lost 1 base and J lost 5, with 10 bases in between. The CDR3 has 13 residues. Germline assignment: CDR1 GTSNPN and CDR2 SVGIG (reference sequence). CDR3 sequence reads: CAWSGGAGDTQYF. The DNA for the CDR3 is TGTGCCTGGAGTGGAGGGGCCGGAGATACGCAGTATTTT.

This rearrangement joins TRBV7-9 to TRBJ2-7; 7 positions agree with TRBD2. CDR1 and CDR2 (germline): SEHNR, FQNEAQ (reference sequence). The CDR3 loop spans 15 amino acids. With V trimmed by 5 bases and J by 3 bases, 10 bases remained unmatched. CDR3 sequence (DNA): TGTGCCAGCAGCCGAGGGCTAGCGGAGCTCTACGAGCAGTACTTC. Translated, it gives CASSRGLAELYEQYF.

There are a few counts of this clone. This chain links TRBV5-1 with TRBJ2-2; D uncertain. CDR3 length equals 14 residues. Trimming removed 4 bases from V and 2 bases from J, with 9 bases in between. Germline values: CDR1 SGHRS, CDR2 YFSETQ. The CDR3 nucleotides read TGCGCCAGCAGCCCTCCAGGTAACACCGGGGAGCTGTTTTTT. Translated: CASSPPGNTGELFF.

The chain uses TRBV5-4 and TRBJ2-3; D is undetermined. V was cut by 6 bases and J by 6 bases, with 17 bases left in between. This CDR3 is 14 amino acids long. Per germline, CDR1 SGHNT and CDR2 YYREEE (reference sequence). CDR3 coding DNA: TGTGCCAGCATCGATCTCAGATCCGGGGATACGCAGTATTTT. The encoded protein is CASIDLRSGDTQYF.

This clone was seen just once. The genes are TRBV21-1 and TRBJ2-1; the DNA was not compared with TRBD1, the D call given in the table. TRBV21-1 is deemed a pseudogene. The CDR3 totals 14 residues. The CDR3 here is CASSKEGGMEEQFF. The CDR3, as DNA: TGTGCCAGCAGCAAAGAAGGGGGTATGGAAGAGCAGTTCTTC.

The chain couples TRBV10-2 to TRBJ1-6; D not resolved. This CDR3 region has 13 residues. Germline V CDR1 and CDR2: WSHSY, SAAADI. V dropped 3 bases and J dropped 10 bases, with 10 bases sitting between them. CDR3 in amino acids: CASSEFKRSPLHF. The CDR3, as DNA: TGCGCCAGCAGTGAATTCAAAAGGTCACCCCTCCACTTT.

This chain uses TRBV29-1 with TRBJ2-2, with D possibly matching TRBD1 (5 bases). Germline CDR1 is SQVTM and CDR2 is ANQGSEA. The CDR3 runs 15 residues. The V gene lost 4 bases and the J gene lost 0 bases, with 12 bases spanning the gap. CDR3 sequence reads: CSVVPTDSNTGELFF. The DNA of the CDR3 is TGCAGCGTTGTTCCGACAGATTCGAACACCGGGGAGCTGTTTTTT.

This clone was seen a few times. V gene TRBV2 combines with J gene TRBJ2-7; D ambiguous. The CDR3 has 15 residues. The V end was cut by 6 bases, the J end by 5 bases, with 20 bases between. Per germline, CDR1 SNHLY and CDR2 FYNNEI. DNA for the CDR3: TGTGCCAGCAGGCGAGACTCGACTGGCCCGCACGAGCAGTACTTC. Translated: CASRRDSTGPHEQYF.

This clone was counted once. This chain uses TRBV24-1 with TRBJ2-7; TRBD1 agrees at 9 bases. Germline V gene data show CDR1 as KGHDR and CDR2 as SFDVKD. This CDR3 is 13 amino acids long. V gave up 9 bases and J gave up 1 base; unmatched junction bases: 3. The CDR3 nucleotides read TGTGCCACCTCCGGGACAGGGTCCTACGAGCAGTACTTC. Translation: CATSGTGSYEQYF.

The chain couples TRBV5-6 to TRBJ2-5; unclear D gene. The CDR3 has 14 residues. The V end lost 0 bases, the J end lost 4 bases, and 10 bases lay between the germline ends. Germline V lookup: CDR1 SGHDT, CDR2 YYEEEE. CDR3 sequence: CASSLVRLGETQYF. CDR3 nucleotides: TGTGCCAGCAGCTTGGTACGCCTCGGAGAGACCCAGTACTTC.

The chain combines TRBV3-1 (or the pseudogene TRBV3-2) with TRBJ2-5; D may be TRBD1 (6 bases). V was pared by 0 bases and J by 1 base, with 12 bases between. The germline V gene has CDR1 LGHDT and CDR2 YNNKEL (reference sequence). The CDR3 consists of 16 residues. CDR3 bases: TGTGCCAGCAGCCAAGATTGGGGACAAGGCCAAGAGACCCAGTACTTC. It encodes CASSQDWGQGQETQYF.

In this sample, this clone turned up once. This rearrangement joins TRBV30 to TRBJ1-2; no reliable D call. Per the germline V gene, CDR1 is GTSNPN and CDR2 is SVGIG (reference sequence). This CDR3 contains 15 residues. V lost 0 bases and J lost 4, with 15 bases in between. The CDR3 spells CAWSVLEQRLYGYTF. The CDR3 DNA is TGTGCCTGGAGTGTACTCGAGCAGAGACTCTATGGCTACACCTTC. Full variable domain (outside the CDR3, taken from reference TRBV30 and TRBJ1-2): SQTIHQWPATLVQPVGSPLSLECTVEGTSNPNLYWYRQAAGRGLQLLFYSVGIGQISSEVPQNLSASRPQDRQFILSSKKLLLSDSGFYLCAWSVLEQRLYGYTFGSGTRLTVV.

The count of this clone is one. The J gene is TRBJ1-5, the V gene TRBV24-1; the D gene is possibly TRBD1 (6 bases). The CDR3 extends over 16 amino acids. V was pared by 4 bases and J by 0 bases, with 12 bases between. The V gene's germline CDR1 is KGHDR and CDR2 SFDVKD. CDR3 sequence: CATSENGQYSNQPQHF. CDR3 sequence (DNA): TGTGCCACCAGTGAGAATGGACAGTATAGCAATCAGCCCCAGCATTTT.